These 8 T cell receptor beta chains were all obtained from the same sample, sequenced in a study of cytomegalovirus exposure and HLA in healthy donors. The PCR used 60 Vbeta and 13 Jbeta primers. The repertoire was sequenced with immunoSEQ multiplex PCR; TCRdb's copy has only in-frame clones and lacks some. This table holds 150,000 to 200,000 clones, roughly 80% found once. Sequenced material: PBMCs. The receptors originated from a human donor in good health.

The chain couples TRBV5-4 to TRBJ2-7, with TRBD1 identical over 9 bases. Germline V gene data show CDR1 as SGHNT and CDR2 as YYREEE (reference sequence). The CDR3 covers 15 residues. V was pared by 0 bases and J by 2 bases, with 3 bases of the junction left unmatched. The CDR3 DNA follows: TGTGCCAGCAGCTTGGCCGGGACAGGGACCTACGAGCAGTACTTC. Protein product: CASSLAGTGTYEQYF.

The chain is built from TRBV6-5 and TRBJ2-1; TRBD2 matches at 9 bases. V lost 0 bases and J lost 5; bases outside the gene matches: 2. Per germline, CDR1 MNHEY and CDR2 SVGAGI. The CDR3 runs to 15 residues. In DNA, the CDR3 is TGTGCCAGCAGTTACTCTAGCGGGGGTGACAATGAGCAGTTCTTC. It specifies CASSYSSGGDNEQFF.

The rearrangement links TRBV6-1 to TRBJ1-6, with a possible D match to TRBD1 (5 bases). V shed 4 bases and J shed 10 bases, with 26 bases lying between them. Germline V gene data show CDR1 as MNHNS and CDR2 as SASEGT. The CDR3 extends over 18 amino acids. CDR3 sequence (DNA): TGTGCCAGCAGTGCCCAATCCCAGGGTGCGCTCCTCAGGTCACCCCTCCACTTT. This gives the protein CASSAQSQGALLRSPLHF.

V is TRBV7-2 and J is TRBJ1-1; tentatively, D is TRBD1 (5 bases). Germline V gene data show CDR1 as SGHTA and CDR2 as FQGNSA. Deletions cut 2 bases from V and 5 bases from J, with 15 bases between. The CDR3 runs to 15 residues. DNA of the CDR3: TGTGCCAGCAGCTTATTTTCAGGGTTTGGTACTGAAGCTTTCTTT. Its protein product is CASSLFSGFGTEAFF.

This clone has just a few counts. CDR3 nucleotide sequence: TGTGCCAGCAGTGAAAACAGGGGGACAGCCTATGGCTACACCTTC. Protein sequence: CASSENRGTAYGYTF. This chain uses TRBV2 with TRBJ1-2; the match to TRBD1 covers 8 bases. Germline CDR1 and CDR2: SNHLY and FYNNEI. The CDR3 spans 15 residues. V lost 2 bases to trimming and J lost 4 bases; unmatched junction nucleotides: 6. Variable domain in full (rest from reference TRBV2 and TRBJ1-2): EPEVTQTPSHQVTQMGQEVILRCVPISNHLYFYWYRQILGQKVEFLVSFYNNEISEKSEIFDDQFSVERPDGSNFTLKIRSTKLEDSAMYFCASSENRGTAYGYTFGSGTRLTVV.

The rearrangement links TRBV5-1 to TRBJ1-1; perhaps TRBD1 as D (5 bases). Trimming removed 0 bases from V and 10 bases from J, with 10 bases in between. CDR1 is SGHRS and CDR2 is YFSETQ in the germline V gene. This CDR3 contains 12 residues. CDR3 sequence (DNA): TGCGCCAGCAGCTTGGTCGGGCAGGGAGCTTTCTTT. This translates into CASSLVGQGAFF.

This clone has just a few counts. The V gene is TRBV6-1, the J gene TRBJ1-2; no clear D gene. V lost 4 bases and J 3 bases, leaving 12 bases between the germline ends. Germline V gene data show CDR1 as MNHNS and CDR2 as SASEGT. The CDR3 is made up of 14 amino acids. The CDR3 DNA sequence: TGTGCCAGCAGTGGAGGGCCAGGTTACTATGGCTACACCTTC. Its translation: CASSGGPGYYGYTF.

CDR3 coding DNA: TGTGCCACCAACACTCCAGGGTTCGGACAGCCCCAGCATTTT. Translated, it gives CATNTPGFGQPQHF. The chain is built from TRBV15 and TRBJ1-5, with D possibly TRBD1 on 5 matching bases. Germline V CDR1 and CDR2: LNHNV, YYDKDF (reference sequence). The ends were cut back, 7 bases at V and 7 bases at J, with 17 bases in the middle. The CDR3 totals 14 residues. Full variable domain (remainder filled in from reference TRBV15 and TRBJ1-5): DAMVIQNPRYQVTQFGKPVTLSCSQTLNHNVMYWYQQKSSQAPKLLFHYYDKDFNNEADTPDNFQSRRPNTSFCFLDIRSPGLGDTAMYLCATNTPGFGQPQHFGDGTRLSIL.